The 18 T cell receptor beta chains reported below all come from one sample, sequenced in a study of blood T cell repertoires in COVID-19. Profiling relied on immunoSEQ multiplex PCR, and the TCRdb table lists in-frame clones only, not all of them. In the table there are over 150,000 clones, around 90% of which are singletons. The sequenced sample was peripheral blood. The receptor set was obtained from a woman of 80 years or more with COVID-19, enrolled during active disease.

In this sample, this clone turned up once. The genes are TRBV24-1 and TRBJ1-5; D unclear. CDR1 and CDR2 (germline): KGHDR, SFDVKD. V lost 7 bases, J lost 6 bases, and 15 bases lay in between. This CDR3 region has 14 residues. CDR3 in DNA: TGTGCCACCAGAGCCATTCGGGCGGGTCAGCCCCAGCATTTT. Its protein product is CATRAIRAGQPQHF.

The V call is TRBV3-1 (or the pseudogene TRBV3-2), the J call TRBJ2-2, with 8 bases matching TRBD2. The CDR3 has 16 amino acids. The germline V gene encodes CDR1 LGHDT and CDR2 YNNKEL (reference sequence). The V gene end was trimmed by 3 bases and the J gene end by 5 bases; junction bases not matched to a gene: 8. CDR3 loop: CASSHGGTRVTGELFF. The CDR3 nucleotides read TGTGCCAGCAGCCATGGTGGGACTAGGGTGACCGGGGAGCTGTTTTTT.

The rearrangement links TRBV28 to TRBJ2-5, with D possibly TRBD2 on 6 matching bases. Per germline, CDR1 MDHEN and CDR2 SYDVKM. Trimming removed 7 bases at V and 2 bases at J, with 11 bases between. The CDR3 consists of 13 residues. The CDR3 loop is CASTWGVQETQYF. The CDR3 DNA is TGTGCCAGCACCTGGGGGGTACAAGAGACCCAGTACTTC.

The sample holds one count of this clone. The J gene is TRBJ1-6, the V gene TRBV24-1; 8 bases line up with TRBD1. V was clipped by 9 bases and J by 7 bases; unmatched bases: 16. The CDR3 has 17 residues. The V gene's germline CDR1 is KGHDR and CDR2 SFDVKD. As DNA, the CDR3 is TGTGCCACCTGCCCAATTCGAGGACAGGGTAGAAATTCACCCCTCCACTTT. This translates into CATCPIRGQGRNSPLHF.

The rearrangement links TRBV7-2 to TRBJ1-2; D is perhaps TRBD1 (6 bases). In germline, CDR1 is SGHTA, CDR2 FQGNSA. The CDR3 is 16 amino acids. Trimming left V 1 base short and J 2 bases short, with 14 bases between. The CDR3 sequence: CASSLDGGAGNYGYTF. The CDR3 DNA reads as TGTGCCAGCAGCTTAGATGGGGGGGCAGGAAACTATGGCTACACCTTC.

The chain uses TRBV6-6 and TRBJ2-6, with TRBD1 matching over 10 bases. The CDR3 totals 17 residues. The V segment lost 5 bases and the J segment 2 bases; nucleotides outside the gene matches: 6. CDR1 MNHNY and CDR2 SVGAGI come from the germline V gene (reference sequence). The CDR3 region is CASSLRQGAPGANVLTF. CDR3 DNA: TGTGCCAGCAGTCTAAGACAGGGGGCCCCTGGGGCCAACGTCCTGACTTTC.

The CDR3 DNA reads TGTGCCAGCAGCTTAATGACAGGGGAGACTGAAGCTTTCTTT. Protein: CASSLMTGETEAFF. The chain uses TRBV7-9 and TRBJ1-1, with 8 bases matching TRBD1. The germline V gene encodes CDR1 SEHNR and CDR2 FQNEAQ (reference sequence). V lost 2 bases and J lost 5; bases outside the gene matches: 4. The CDR3 is made up of 14 amino acids. Complete variable domain (other parts from reference TRBV7-9 and TRBJ1-1): DTGVSQNPRHKITKRGQNVTFRCDPISEHNRLYWYRQTLGQGPEFLTYFQNEAQLEKSRLLSDRFSAERPKGSFSTLEIQRTEQGDSAMYLCASSLMTGETEAFFGQGTRLTVV.

The rearrangement joins TRBV2 to TRBJ1-6; D gene uncertain. The V gene lost 0 bases and the J gene lost 6 bases, with 15 bases spanning the gap. CDR3 length: 17 amino acids. Germline V gene lookup returns CDR1 SNHLY and CDR2 FYNNEI. The CDR3 loop is CASSEALREQINSPLHF. As DNA, the CDR3 is TGTGCCAGCAGTGAAGCGCTTCGAGAACAGATTAATTCACCCCTCCACTTT.

This clone has a handful of counts. The V and J genes are TRBV5-1 and TRBJ1-5; 7 nucleotides agree with TRBD1. Trimming at V came to 4 bases and at J to 4 bases, leaving 8 bases not matched to a gene. Germline V CDR1 and CDR2: SGHRS, YFSETQ. This CDR3 region has 15 residues. This chain's CDR3 is CASSPDPTGNQPQHF. Written as DNA, the CDR3 is TGCGCCAGCAGCCCGGACCCGACAGGGAATCAGCCCCAGCATTTT.

The chain links TRBV9 to TRBJ1-2, with D possibly matching TRBD1 (5 bases). Deletions cut 0 bases from V and 4 bases from J, with 7 bases between. The CDR3 is 13 residues long. The germline gives CDR1 SGDLS, CDR2 YYNGEE. Written as DNA, the CDR3 is TGTGCCAGCAGCGTAGTCGGGGGCTATGGCTACACCTTC. It is translated as CASSVVGGYGYTF. Combining the CDR3 with reference TRBV9 and TRBJ1-2 gives the whole variable domain DSGVTQTPKHLITATGQRVTLRCSPRSGDLSVYWYQQSLDQGLQFLIQYYNGEERAKGNILERFSAQQFPDLHSELNLSSLELGDSALYFCASSVVGGYGYTFGSGTRLTVV.

This clone was observed a handful of times. V and J are TRBV7-3 and TRBJ2-1, with 10 bases identical to TRBD2. V lost 1 base to trimming and J lost 7 bases; unmatched junction nucleotides: 7. From germline, CDR1 is SGHTA and CDR2 FQGTGA. CDR3 size: 16 residues. CDR3 amino acids: CASSLKGLARGNEQFF. The CDR3 coding sequence is TGTGCCAGCAGCTTAAAGGGACTAGCGAGGGGGAATGAGCAGTTCTTC.

The sample holds one count of this clone. This rearrangement joins TRBV2 to TRBJ2-1, with TRBD2 identical over 7 bases. Germline lookup yields CDR1 SNHLY and CDR2 FYNNEI. This CDR3 region has 14 residues. V shed 6 bases, J shed 3 bases, and the junction held 5 bases outside the gene matches. CDR3 region: CASRSGAHYNEQFF. Written as DNA, the CDR3 is TGTGCCAGCAGGAGCGGGGCTCACTACAATGAGCAGTTCTTC. Complete variable domain (other parts from reference TRBV2 and TRBJ2-1): EPEVTQTPSHQVTQMGQEVILRCVPISNHLYFYWYRQILGQKVEFLVSFYNNEISEKSEIFDDQFSVERPDGSNFTLKIRSTKLEDSAMYFCASRSGAHYNEQFFGPGTRLTVL.

The chain employs TRBV1 and TRBJ2-7; the tabulated D call, TRBD2, remains unverified against the DNA. TRBV1 is tagged as a pseudogene. The CDR3 totals 16 residues. DNA of the CDR3: TGCACCAGCAGCCTTAGTAAGCGGGAGGGCCGGCACGAGCAGTACTTC. It is translated as CTSSLSKREGRHEQYF.

This clone showed up just a few times. The chain joins TRBV9 to TRBJ2-5; 8 bases are a match to TRBD2. Germline V gene lookup returns CDR1 SGDLS and CDR2 YYNGEE. The CDR3 contains 15 residues. Trimming removed 3 bases from V and 4 bases from J; junction bases left unmatched: 8. This CDR3 is CASSALSGGRETQYF. The CDR3 bases are TGTGCCAGCAGCGCCCTTTCGGGAGGGAGAGAGACCCAGTACTTC.

This chain uses TRBV9 with TRBJ2-5, with D perhaps TRBD1 (5 bases). The CDR3 has 14 amino acids. Trimming took off 4 bases at V and 5 bases at J, with 15 bases between the two ends. Looked up from germline, CDR1 is SGDLS and CDR2 is YYNGEE. CDR3: CASSPRQLGETQYF. DNA of the CDR3: TGTGCCAGCAGCCCCCGACAGCTTGGGGAGACCCAGTACTTC.

The V gene is TRBV5-4, the J gene TRBJ2-7; 13 bases align to TRBD2. Germline CDR1 SGHNT, CDR2 YYREEE (reference sequence). This CDR3 spans 16 amino acids. V shed 4 bases and J 7 bases; nucleotides not matched to a gene: 11. The CDR3 nucleotides read TGTGCCAGCAGCGCAGCCCAACTAGCGGGAGGGGGGGAGCAGTACTTC. It codes for CASSAAQLAGGGEQYF. Combining the CDR3 with reference TRBV5-4 and TRBJ2-7 gives the whole variable domain ETGVTQSPTHLIKTRGQQVTLRCSSQSGHNTVSWYQQALGQGPQFIFQYYREEENGRGNFPPRFSGLQFPNYSSELNVNALELDDSALYLCASSAAQLAGGGEQYFGPGTRLTVT.

With respect to this clone: Other nucleotide sequences from this sample produce the same CDR3. The chain carries TRBV12-3 or TRBV12-4 and TRBJ1-2; TRBD1 aligns across 7 bases. V was pared by 5 bases and J by 5 bases, with 5 bases of the junction left unmatched. The CDR3 is made up of 13 amino acids. CDR3 nucleotides: TGTGCCAGCAGTGGAGACAGGGATTATGGCTACACCTTC. Its protein is CASSGDRDYGYTF.

The rearrangement links TRBV7-9 to TRBJ2-2, with unresolved D. Trimming removed 5 bases at V and 5 bases at J, with 6 bases between. Per the germline V gene, CDR1 is SEHNR and CDR2 is FQNEAQ (reference sequence). CDR3 length: 12 residues. CDR3 sequence (DNA): TGTGCCAGCAGCCCCGGGACCGGGGAGCTGTTTTTT. It codes for CASSPGTGELFF.